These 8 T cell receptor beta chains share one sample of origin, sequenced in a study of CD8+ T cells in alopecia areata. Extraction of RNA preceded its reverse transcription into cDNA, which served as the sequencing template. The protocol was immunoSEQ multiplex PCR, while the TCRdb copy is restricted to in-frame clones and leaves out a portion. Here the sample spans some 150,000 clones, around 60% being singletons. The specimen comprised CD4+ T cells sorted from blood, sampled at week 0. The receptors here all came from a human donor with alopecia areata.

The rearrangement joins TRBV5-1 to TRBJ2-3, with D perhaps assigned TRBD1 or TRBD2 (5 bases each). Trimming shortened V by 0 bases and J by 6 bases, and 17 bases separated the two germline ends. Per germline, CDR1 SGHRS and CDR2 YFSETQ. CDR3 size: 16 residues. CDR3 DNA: TGCGCCAGCAGCTTGGATCCGGGACCGAAGGCCGATACGCAGTATTTT. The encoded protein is CASSLDPGPKADTQYF.

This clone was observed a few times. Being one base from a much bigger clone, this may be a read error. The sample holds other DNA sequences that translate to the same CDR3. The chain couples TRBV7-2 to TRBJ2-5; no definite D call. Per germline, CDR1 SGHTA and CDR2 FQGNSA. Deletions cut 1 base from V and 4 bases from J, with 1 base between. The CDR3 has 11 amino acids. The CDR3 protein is CASSLVETQYF. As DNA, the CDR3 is TGTGCCAGCAGCTTAGTAGAGACCCAGTACTTC.

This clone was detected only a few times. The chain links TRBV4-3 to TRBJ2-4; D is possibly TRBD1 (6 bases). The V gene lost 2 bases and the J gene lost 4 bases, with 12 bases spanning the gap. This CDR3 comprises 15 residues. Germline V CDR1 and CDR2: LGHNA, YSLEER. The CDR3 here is CASSQRTGLKNIQYF. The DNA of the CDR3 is TGCGCCAGCAGCCAAAGAACAGGGTTGAAAAACATTCAGTACTTC.

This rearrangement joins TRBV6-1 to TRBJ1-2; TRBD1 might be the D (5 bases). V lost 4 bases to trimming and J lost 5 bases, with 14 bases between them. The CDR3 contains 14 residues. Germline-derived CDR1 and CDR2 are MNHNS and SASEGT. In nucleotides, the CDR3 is TGTGCCAGCAGTGCTGCCAGGGAAGGGTATGGCTACACCTTC. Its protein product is CASSAAREGYGYTF.

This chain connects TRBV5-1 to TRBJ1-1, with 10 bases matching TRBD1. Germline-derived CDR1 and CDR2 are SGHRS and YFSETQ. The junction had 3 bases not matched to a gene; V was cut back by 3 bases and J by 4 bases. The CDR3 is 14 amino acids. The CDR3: CASSSRQGATEAFF. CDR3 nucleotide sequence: TGCGCCAGCAGCTCCAGACAGGGGGCCACTGAAGCTTTCTTT.

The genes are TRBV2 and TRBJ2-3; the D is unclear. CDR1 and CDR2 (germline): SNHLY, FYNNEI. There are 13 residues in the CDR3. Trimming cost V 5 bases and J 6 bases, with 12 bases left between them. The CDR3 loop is CASSSITFDTQYF. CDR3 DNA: TGTGCCAGCAGTTCAATCACATTTGATACGCAGTATTTT.

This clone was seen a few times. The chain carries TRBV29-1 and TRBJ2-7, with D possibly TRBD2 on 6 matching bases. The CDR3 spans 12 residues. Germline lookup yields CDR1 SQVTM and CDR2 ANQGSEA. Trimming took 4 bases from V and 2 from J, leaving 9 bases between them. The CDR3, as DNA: TGCAGCGTTGGGTCGGGGGCCTACGAGCAGTACTTC. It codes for CSVGSGAYEQYF.

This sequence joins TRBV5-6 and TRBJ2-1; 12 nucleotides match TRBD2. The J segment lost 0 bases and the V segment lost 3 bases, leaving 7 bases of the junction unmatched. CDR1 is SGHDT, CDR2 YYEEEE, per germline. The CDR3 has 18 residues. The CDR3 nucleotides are TGTGCCAGCAGCTACGGGACTAGCGGGCTCGGCTCCTACAATGAGCAGTTCTTC. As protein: CASSYGTSGLGSYNEQFF.